These 11 T cell receptor beta chains came from one sample sequenced in a study of T-cell memory formation after mild COVID-19. TCRdb itself ran the 5' RACE reads through MiXCR, one entry per CDR3 protein. This table has 470,000 or so distinct CDR3 sequences, about 19% appearing once. Input material: PBMCs or a T cell subset sorted from them (not recorded which). The receptors shown here come from an adult woman who had mild COVID-19 (a few samples of this study predate the infection). Cell type and time point are not known.

The chain employs TRBV5-8 and TRBJ1-4; weak D call: TRBD1 (5 bases). Trimming stripped 2 bases from V and 1 base from J, with 12 bases between. From germline, CDR1 is SGHTS and CDR2 YDEGEE. This CDR3 has 16 amino acids. CDR3 sequence: CASSFERGLTNEKLFF. The DNA of the CDR3 is TGTGCCAGCAGCTTCGAAAGGGGCCTAACTAATGAAAAACTGTTTTTT.

The chain is built from TRBV7-9 and TRBJ2-5, with D perhaps given as TRBD1 or TRBD2 (7 bases each). V was clipped by 2 bases and J by 4 bases, with 17 bases between them. The CDR3 totals 16 residues. Germline CDR1 is SEHNR and CDR2 is FQNEAQ (reference sequence). The CDR3 protein is CASSLIPAGQRETQYF. DNA of the CDR3: TGTGCCAGCAGCTTAATCCCAGCGGGACAGAGAGAGACCCAGTACTTC.

This rearrangement joins TRBV9 to TRBJ2-3; D remains unclear. Germline CDR1 is SGDLS and CDR2 is YYNGEE. Trimming removed 0 bases at V and 1 base at J, with 15 bases between. The CDR3 is made up of 17 amino acids. The CDR3 spells CASSVALKGGRTDTQYF. In DNA form, the CDR3 reads TGTGCCAGCAGCGTAGCCCTGAAGGGTGGGCGCACAGATACGCAGTATTTT.

The V gene is TRBV7-9, the J gene TRBJ1-6, with D perhaps matching TRBD1 (6 bases). CDR1 and CDR2 (germline): SEHNR, FQNEAQ (reference sequence). V shed 6 bases and J shed 6 bases, with 21 bases lying between them. The CDR3 contains 17 residues. CDR3 DNA: TGTGCCAGCAGTCGCCCCCAAGCGGCAGGGGCTAATTCACCCCTCCACTTT. Its protein product is CASSRPQAAGANSPLHF. The variable domain in full, with the rest retrieved from reference TRBV7-9 and TRBJ1-6, is DTGVSQNPRHKITKRGQNVTFRCDPISEHNRLYWYRQTLGQGPEFLTYFQNEAQLEKSRLLSDRFSAERPKGSFSTLEIQRTEQGDSAMYLCASSRPQAAGANSPLHFGNGTRLTVT.

V gene TRBV4-2 combines with J gene TRBJ2-2; the match to TRBD2 covers 8 bases. CDR3 length equals 15 residues. Trimming removed 3 bases from V and 6 bases from J; junction bases left unmatched: 6. CDR1 and CDR2 from the germline V gene are LGHNA and YNFKEQ. The CDR3 loop reads CASSHPTGGAGELFF. CDR3 bases: TGTGCCAGCAGCCACCCAACGGGAGGGGCCGGGGAGCTGTTTTTT.

This chain connects TRBV5-1 to TRBJ2-5; D unclear. Per germline, CDR1 SGHRS and CDR2 YFSETQ. This CDR3 contains 12 residues. V was shortened by 1 base and J by 3 bases, with 4 bases between the two germline ends. As DNA, the CDR3 is TGCGCCAGCAGCTTGCCCGAAGAGACCCAGTACTTC. Its protein product is CASSLPEETQYF.

This clonotype was counted only a few times. J is TRBJ2-7 and V is TRBV20-1; TRBD2 agrees at 8 bases. V lost 5 bases and J lost 5; bases outside the gene matches: 11. The CDR3 runs to 14 residues. Germline loops: CDR1 DFQATT, CDR2 SNEGSKA (reference sequence). The CDR3 DNA sequence: TGCAGTGCTTCTAGCGGGCCAAGACATGACGAGCAGTACTTC. Protein product: CSASSGPRHDEQYF.

V and J are TRBV9 and TRBJ1-4; maybe TRBD1 (6 bases). Germline V gene lookup returns CDR1 SGDLS and CDR2 YYNGEE. The V and J ends lost 2 bases and 8 bases respectively, with 13 bases between them. The CDR3 is made up of 14 amino acids. The CDR3 nucleotides are TGTGCCAGCAGCGTTTCGGGGGCGCGGGAAAAACTGTTTTTT. This codes for CASSVSGAREKLFF.

This chain joins TRBV7-9 and TRBJ1-1; D unresolved. Trimming took off 5 bases at V and 5 bases at J, with 9 bases between the two ends. The CDR3 is 12 residues long. Germline V gives CDR1 SEHNR, CDR2 FQNEAQ (reference sequence). Here the CDR3 DNA reads TGTGCCAGCAGCATCGAGAGAACTGAAGCTTTCTTT. This translates into CASSIERTEAFF. Variable domain in full (rest from reference TRBV7-9 and TRBJ1-1): DTGVSQNPRHKITKRGQNVTFRCDPISEHNRLYWYRQTLGQGPEFLTYFQNEAQLEKSRLLSDRFSAERPKGSFSTLEIQRTEQGDSAMYLCASSIERTEAFFGQGTRLTVV.

This clonotype came up a few times. Here the CDR3 reads CASRLTSVSTDTQYF. The CDR3 DNA is TGTGCAAGTCGCTTGACTAGCGTGAGCACAGATACGCAGTATTTT. The chain links TRBV12-2 to TRBJ2-3; the D call of TRBD2 is as the table states it, not checked on the DNA. TRBV12-2 has pseudogene status. The CDR3 spans 15 residues.

The sample holds a few counts of this clonotype. V and J are TRBV18 and TRBJ2-7, with D possibly TRBD1 on 6 matching bases. Germline V CDR1 and CDR2: KGHSH, LQKENI. The CDR3 has 16 amino acids. The V end lost 4 bases, the J end lost 2 bases, and 18 bases lay between the germline ends. This chain's CDR3 is CASSLRERQDTYEQYF. The CDR3 DNA reads TGTGCCAGCTCACTCCGGGAAAGACAGGATACCTACGAGCAGTACTTC.